A selection of T cell receptor beta chains follows, all from one sample in a study of response to subunit inactivated influenza vaccine. TCRdb used MiXCR to reprocess the RT-PCR reads, holding one entry per CDR3 protein. The sample lists 490,000 or so distinct CDR3 sequences, about 8% occurring once. The starting material was PBMCs from blood, obtained around 25 months after vaccination. Receptors originate from a man aged 45 to 70 who received an inactivated influenza vaccine. Both conserved end residues are part of each CDR3. Each record gives: D gene, clone size, V gene, J gene, CDR3 protein, CDR3 DNA. A D gene is named only where the DNA matches it firmly. Clone size is given for some rows only: seen once, a few or many times, or a class if the clone is expanded.

>-|many|TRBV20-1|TRBJ2-5
CSANRAYQETQYF
TGCAGTGCCAACAGGGCGTACCAAGAGACCCAGTACTTC
>TRBD2|-|TRBV29-1|TRBJ2-1
CSVVVSGREQFF
TGCAGCGTTGTGGTTAGCGGGAGGGAGCAGTTCTTC
>-|once|TRBV10-3|TRBJ2-7
CAISGQGQYEQYF
TGTGCCATCAGTGGTCAGGGGCAATACGAGCAGTACTTC
>-|few|TRBV5-1|TRBJ2-5
CASSKTGSTGVVETQYF
TGCGCCAGCAGCAAGACAGGATCTACGGGAGTGGTGGAGACCCAGTACTTC
>TRBD1|-|TRBV28|TRBJ1-4
CASRAPGQGYEKLFF
TGTGCCAGCAGGGCCCCGGGACAGGGGTATGAAAAACTGTTTTTT
>-|-|TRBV18|TRBJ2-1
CASSPTTGSYNEQFF
TGTGCCAGCTCACCCACGACAGGTTCCTACAATGAGCAGTTCTTC
>TRBD2|many|TRBV5-1|TRBJ2-5
CASSWEGLQETQYF
TGCGCCAGCAGCTGGGAGGGCCTACAAGAGACCCAGTACTTC
>-|-|TRBV25-1|TRBJ2-3
CASSEYGRTDTQYF
TGTGCCAGCAGTGAATACGGACGCACAGATACGCAGTATTTT
>-|many|TRBV12-3/TRBV12-4|TRBJ2-4
CASRQLAKNIQYF
TGTGCCAGCAGGCAGCTAGCCAAAAACATTCAGTACTTC
>-|-|TRBV7-3|TRBJ2-1
CASSLTNDEQFF
TGTGCCAGCAGCTTAACGAACGATGAGCAGTTCTTC
>-|-|TRBV5-1|TRBJ2-7
CASTGVNYEQYF
TGCGCCAGCACCGGGGTTAATTACGAGCAGTACTTC
>-|many|TRBV7-2|TRBJ1-1
CASSRQVVNTEAFF
TGTGCCAGCAGTCGCCAGGTAGTGAACACTGAAGCTTTCTTT
>TRBD1|-|TRBV3-1|TRBJ1-5
CASSQDLSTGKLNQPQHF
TGTGCCAGCAGCCAGGACCTTTCGACAGGGAAGTTAAATCAGCCCCAGCATTTT
>TRBD1|few|TRBV5-1|TRBJ1-3
CASSFNQGASGNTIYF
TGCGCCAGCAGCTTCAATCAGGGGGCCTCTGGAAACACCATATATTTT
>TRBD1|-|TRBV20-1|TRBJ1-5
CSAPGTGRLEPQHF
TGCAGTGCCCCCGGGACAGGGAGGTTGGAGCCCCAGCATTTT
>TRBD1|few|TRBV2|TRBJ2-7
CASNDPDRAYEQYF
TGTGCCAGCAACGACCCGGACAGGGCCTACGAGCAGTACTTC
>TRBD1|many|TRBV6-5|TRBJ1-1
CASSNDRGHRNTEAFF
TGTGCCAGCAGTAACGACAGGGGTCATCGGAACACTGAAGCTTTCTTT
>-|many|TRBV28|TRBJ2-5
CASSPVSQGETQYF
TGTGCCAGCAGTCCAGTTTCCCAGGGGGAGACCCAGTACTTC
>-|many|TRBV12-3/TRBV12-4|TRBJ1-1
CASSFWGDTEAFF
TGTGCCAGCAGTTTTTGGGGGGACACTGAAGCTTTCTTT
>TRBD1|few|TRBV5-1|TRBJ1-1
CASSLAMRGLNTEAFF
TGCGCCAGCAGCTTGGCCATGAGGGGGCTGAACACTGAAGCTTTCTTT
>TRBD1|many|TRBV3-1|TRBJ2-7
CASSRAGTGIYEQYF
TGTGCCAGCAGCCGGGCCGGGACAGGGATCTACGAGCAGTACTTC
>-|-|TRBV5-1|TRBJ2-3
CASTPGTRRTDTQYF
TGCGCCAGCACCCCCGGGACACGCAGAACAGATACGCAGTATTTT
>-|many|TRBV5-1|TRBJ2-7
CASSLDARSYEQYF
TGCGCCAGCAGCTTGGACGCACGGTCCTACGAGCAGTACTTC
>-|-|TRBV28|TRBJ2-5
CASSLSPTQHRKETQYF
TGTGCCAGCAGTCTTTCGCCCACCCAACACCGCAAAGAGACCCAGTACTTC
>-|-|TRBV20-1|TRBJ2-3
CSASRSRVGGADTQYF
TGCAGTGCTAGCCGGTCCCGAGTGGGAGGTGCAGATACGCAGTATTTT
>TRBD1|few|TRBV6-1|TRBJ2-2
CASRTTGGHTGELFF
TGTGCCAGCAGAACAACAGGGGGCCACACCGGGGAGCTGTTTTTT
>-|-|TRBV5-1|TRBJ2-3
CASSPETDTQYF
TGCGCCAGCAGCCCTGAGACAGATACGCAGTATTTT